This entry describes one T cell receptor beta chain. This clone was counted at least ten times. Its antigen is unknown. One base away there is no much larger clone; base qualities are not given. Library prep was done by PCR. Instrument on record: Illumina HiSeq 4000. High-throughput sequencing was used to profile the CDR3 region of the TCR beta-chain in every patient. Per the authors' processing: Drawing on CDR3 differences between clinicopathological groups, the researchers built a classifier meant to tell apart patients with distant-metastatic papillary thyroid cancer. The Shannon index was used to assess repertoire diversity, and the Morisita-Horn index was used to assess tumor-blood repertoire similarity. TCRdb itself trimmed the public reads at Q25 with fastp, ran MiXCR and retained productive beta chains. Clone size and V and J calls follow TCRdb, not the original study. The sample table contains approximately 32,000 clones; only one count was recorded for approximately 16% of them. Under 20% of the sample is taken by the ten largest.

The sample belongs to a study of metastatic and nonmetastatic thyroid tumors (dated by TCRdb to about 2020). Turning to the overall study: For patients with malignant and with benign thyroid disease, the researchers compared repertoires between peripheral blood samples and tumor or nodule tissue samples. The research as a whole found: In both blood and tumor samples, TCR beta diversity was reported to be significantly higher in malignant tumors than in benign nodules.

Before undergoing thyroid surgery, none of the patients had been given any kind of treatment. Using T-cell receptor beta sequencing, the researchers looked back retrospectively at clinical samples from patients, gathered between about 2012 and 2018. For CDR1 and CDR2, the germline V gene lists SGHDN and FVKESK. There are 19 amino acids in the CDR3, from cysteine to phenylalanine inclusive. Only the CDR3 part of the read is kept: 57 bases, read in frame from the first base. Relative to germline, V is missing 2 bases and J is missing 5 bases, with 13 bases of the junction outside any gene match. The sequenced sample consisted of blood. This chain joins TRBV14 to TRBJ2-1; 12 of the junction bases match TRBD2. The sequence derives from a male donor with papillary thyroid cancer or a benign thyroid nodule (not recorded which). Some clones in this sample may be carry-over from other donors' samples. The CDR3 region reads CASSQTGLAGTRADNEQFF. The DNA reads TGTGCCAGCAGCCAAACTGGACTAGCGGGAACGAGGGCCGACAATGAGCAGTTCTTC.